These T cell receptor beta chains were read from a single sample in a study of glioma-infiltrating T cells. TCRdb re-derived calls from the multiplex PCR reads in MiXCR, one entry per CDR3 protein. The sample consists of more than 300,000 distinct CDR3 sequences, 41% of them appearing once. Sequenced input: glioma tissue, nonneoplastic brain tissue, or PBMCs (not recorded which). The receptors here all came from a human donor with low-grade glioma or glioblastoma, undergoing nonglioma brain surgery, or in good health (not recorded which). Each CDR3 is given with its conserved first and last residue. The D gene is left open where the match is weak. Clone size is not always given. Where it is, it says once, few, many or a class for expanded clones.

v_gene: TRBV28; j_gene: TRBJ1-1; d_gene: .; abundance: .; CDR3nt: TGTGCCAGCAGTTTAATCATAAGTGGCGGTGAAGCTTTCTTT; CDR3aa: CASSLIISGGEAFF
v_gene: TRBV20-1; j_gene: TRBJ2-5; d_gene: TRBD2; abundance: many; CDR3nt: TGCAGTGCTAGAGATCCCAGCGGGAGGATAGAGACCCAGTACTTC; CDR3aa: CSARDPSGRIETQYF
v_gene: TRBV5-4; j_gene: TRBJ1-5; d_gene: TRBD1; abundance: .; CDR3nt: TGTGCCAGCAGCTTGCAGGGGGCACGACAGCCCCAGCATTTT; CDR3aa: CASSLQGARQPQHF
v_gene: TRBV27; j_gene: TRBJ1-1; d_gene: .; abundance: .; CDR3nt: TGTGCCAGCAGCGCGGACCCCCCGGGGACTACTGAAGCTTTCTTT; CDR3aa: CASSADPPGTTEAFF
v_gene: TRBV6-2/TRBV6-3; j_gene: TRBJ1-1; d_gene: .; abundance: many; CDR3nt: TGTGCCAGCAGTATAATAAGGAACACTGAAGCTTTCTTT; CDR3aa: CASSIIRNTEAFF
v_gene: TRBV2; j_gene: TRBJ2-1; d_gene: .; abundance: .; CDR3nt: TGTGCCAGCAGTGAACAAAAGTACAATGAGCAGTTCTTC; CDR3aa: CASSEQKYNEQFF
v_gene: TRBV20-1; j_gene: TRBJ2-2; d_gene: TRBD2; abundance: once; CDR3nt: TGCAGTGCTTCCAAACCGGGACTAGCGGGAGGGCTGGCCGGGGAGCTGTTTTTT; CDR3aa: CSASKPGLAGGLAGELFF
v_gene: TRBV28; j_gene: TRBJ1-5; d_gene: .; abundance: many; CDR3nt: TGTGCCAGCAGTTCGGGTTTAGCGGGAGGCAATCAGCCCCAGCATTTT; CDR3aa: CASSSGLAGGNQPQHF
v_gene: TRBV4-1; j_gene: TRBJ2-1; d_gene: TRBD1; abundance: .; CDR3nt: TGCGCCAGCAGCCACGGGACAGGGGCCAGGAGCTCCTACAATGAGCAGTTCTTC; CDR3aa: CASSHGTGARSSYNEQFF
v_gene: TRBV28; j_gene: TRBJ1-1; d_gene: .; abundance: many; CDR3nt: TGTGCCAGCAGTTTATTGCAGCTGAACACTGAAGCTTTCTTT; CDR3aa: CASSLLQLNTEAFF
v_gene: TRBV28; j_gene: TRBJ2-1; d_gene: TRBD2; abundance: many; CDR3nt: TGTGCCAGCAGTTTAAGGACTAGCGCCCTCGATGAGCAGTTCTTC; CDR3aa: CASSLRTSALDEQFF
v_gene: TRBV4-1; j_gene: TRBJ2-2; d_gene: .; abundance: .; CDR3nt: TGCGCCAGCAGCCAAGGTCCGCTTGTGGGGGTAAACACCGGGGAGCTGTTTTTT; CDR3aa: CASSQGPLVGVNTGELFF
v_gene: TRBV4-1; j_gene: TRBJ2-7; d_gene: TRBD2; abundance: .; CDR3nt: TGCGCCAGCAGCCAGACATTAGCGGGAGCCCCTTACGAGCAGTACTTC; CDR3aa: CASSQTLAGAPYEQYF
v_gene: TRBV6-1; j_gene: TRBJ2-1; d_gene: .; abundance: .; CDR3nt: TGTGCCAGCAGTGCCCCCCCGGGACCCACTAATGAGCAGTTCTTC; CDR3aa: CASSAPPGPTNEQFF
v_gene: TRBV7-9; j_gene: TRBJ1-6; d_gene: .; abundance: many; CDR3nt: TGTGCCAGCAGCTTAGGCCAGTCTTATAATTCACCCCTCCACTTT; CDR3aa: CASSLGQSYNSPLHF
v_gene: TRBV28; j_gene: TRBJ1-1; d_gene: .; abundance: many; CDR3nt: TGTGCCAGCAGTCCCTGGAGGTTGAACACTGAAGCTTTCTTT; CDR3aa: CASSPWRLNTEAFF
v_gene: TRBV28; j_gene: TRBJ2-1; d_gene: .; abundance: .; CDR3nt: TGTGCCAGCAGTTTTGTTTTCCCTCCGAACAATGAGCAGTTCTTC; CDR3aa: CASSFVFPPNNEQFF
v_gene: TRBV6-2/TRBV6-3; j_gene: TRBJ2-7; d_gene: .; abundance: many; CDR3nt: TGTGCCAGCACCCCAACAGGGTACTACGAGCAGTACTTC; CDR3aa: CASTPTGYYEQYF